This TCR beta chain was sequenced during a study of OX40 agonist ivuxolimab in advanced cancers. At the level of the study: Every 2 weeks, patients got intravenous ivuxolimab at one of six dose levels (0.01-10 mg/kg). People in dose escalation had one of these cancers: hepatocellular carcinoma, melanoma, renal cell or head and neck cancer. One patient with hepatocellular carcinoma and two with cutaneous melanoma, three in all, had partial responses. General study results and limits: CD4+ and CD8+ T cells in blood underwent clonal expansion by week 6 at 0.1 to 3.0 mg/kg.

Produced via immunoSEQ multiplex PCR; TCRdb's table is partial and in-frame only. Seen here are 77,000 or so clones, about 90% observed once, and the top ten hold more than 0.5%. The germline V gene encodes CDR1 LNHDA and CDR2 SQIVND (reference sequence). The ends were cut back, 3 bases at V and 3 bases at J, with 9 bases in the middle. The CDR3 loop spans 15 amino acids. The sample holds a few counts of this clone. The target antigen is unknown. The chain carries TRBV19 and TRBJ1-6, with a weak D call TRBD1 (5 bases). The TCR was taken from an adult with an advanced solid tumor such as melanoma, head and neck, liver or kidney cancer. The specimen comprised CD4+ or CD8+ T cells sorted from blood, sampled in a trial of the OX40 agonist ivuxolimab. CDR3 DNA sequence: TGTGCCAGTAGTATCCAGGGCTTCTATAATTCACCCCTCCACTTT. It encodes CASSIQGFYNSPLHF.